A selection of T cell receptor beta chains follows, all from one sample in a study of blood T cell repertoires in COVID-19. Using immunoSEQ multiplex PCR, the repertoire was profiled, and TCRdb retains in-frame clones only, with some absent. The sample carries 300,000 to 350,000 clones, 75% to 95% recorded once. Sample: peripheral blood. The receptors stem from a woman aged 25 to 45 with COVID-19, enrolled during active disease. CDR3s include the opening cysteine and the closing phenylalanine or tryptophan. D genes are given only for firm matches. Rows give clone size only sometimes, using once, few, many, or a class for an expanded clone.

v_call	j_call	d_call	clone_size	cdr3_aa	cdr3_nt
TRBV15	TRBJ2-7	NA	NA	CATSRDKAGAGYEQYF	TGTGCCACCAGCAGAGATAAGGCAGGGGCGGGTTACGAGCAGTACTTC
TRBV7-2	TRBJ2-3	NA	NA	CASSSDWNTQYF	TGTGCCAGCAGCTCGGACTGGAATACGCAGTATTTT
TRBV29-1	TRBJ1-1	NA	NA	CSAGHRLNTEAFF	TGCAGCGCCGGGCACAGGCTGAACACTGAAGCTTTCTTT
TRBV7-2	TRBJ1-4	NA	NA	CASSLDGQTNEKLFF	TGTGCCAGCAGCCTAGACGGACAGACTAATGAAAAACTGTTTTTT
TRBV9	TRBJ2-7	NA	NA	CASSVVGLDGVEQYF	TGTGCCAGCAGCGTAGTGGGACTGGATGGTGTCGAGCAGTACTTC
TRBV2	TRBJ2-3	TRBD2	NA	CASGGLAERPGETDTQYF	TGTGCCAGCGGGGGACTAGCGGAAAGGCCGGGTGAAACAGATACGCAGTATTTT
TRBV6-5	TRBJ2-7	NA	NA	CAPEAASSYEQYF	TGTGCCCCAGAAGCGGCTAGCTCCTACGAGCAGTACTTC
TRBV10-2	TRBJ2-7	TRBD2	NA	CASSDHQAGLYEQYF	TGCGCCAGCAGTGATCATCAAGCGGGGCTCTACGAGCAGTACTTC
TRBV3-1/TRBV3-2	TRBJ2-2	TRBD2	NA	CASSLGLAGDNSGELFF	TGTGCCAGCAGCCTCGGACTAGCGGGAGATAACTCCGGGGAGCTGTTTTTT
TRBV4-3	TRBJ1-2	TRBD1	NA	CASSHGQPGQSMEAYTF	TGCGCCAGCAGCCATGGGCAACCGGGACAGTCTATGGAGGCCTACACCTTC
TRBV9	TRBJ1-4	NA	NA	CASSVLGGANEKLFF	TGTGCCAGCAGCGTATTAGGGGGAGCTAATGAAAAACTGTTTTTT
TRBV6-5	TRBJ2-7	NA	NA	CASTTTWANYEQYF	TGTGCCAGCACCACCACTTGGGCCAACTACGAGCAGTACTTC
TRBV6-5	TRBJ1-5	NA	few	CAEGGRGNQPQHF	TGTGCCGAGGGAGGGCGAGGGAATCAGCCCCAGCATTTT
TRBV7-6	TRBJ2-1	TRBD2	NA	CASSPGLAGSYNEQFF	TGTGCCAGCAGCCCAGGACTAGCGGGATCCTACAATGAGCAGTTCTTC
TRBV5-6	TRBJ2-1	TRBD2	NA	CASSLSSGAYNEQFF	TGTGCCAGCAGCTTAAGTAGCGGGGCTTACAATGAGCAGTTCTTC
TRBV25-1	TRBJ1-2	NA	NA	CASSEFGPLGYGYTF	TGTGCCAGCAGTGAATTTGGGCCGTTGGGTTATGGCTACACCTTC
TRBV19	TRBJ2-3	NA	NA	CASSIREFTDTQYF	TGTGCCAGTAGTATTCGGGAGTTCACAGATACGCAGTATTTT
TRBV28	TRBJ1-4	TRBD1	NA	CASSTTGTEKLFF	TGTGCCAGCAGTACGACAGGGACTGAAAAACTGTTTTTT
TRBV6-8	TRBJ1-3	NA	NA	CASSLGRSGNTIYF	TGTGCCAGCAGCCTGGGGCGCTCTGGAAACACCATATATTTT
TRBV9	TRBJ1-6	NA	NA	CASSVEGQGDSPLHF	TGTGCCAGCAGCGTAGAAGGGCAGGGTGACTCACCCCTCCACTTT
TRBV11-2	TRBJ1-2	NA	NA	CASSLLTPIYGYTF	TGTGCCAGCAGCTTACTGACACCCATCTATGGCTACACCTTC
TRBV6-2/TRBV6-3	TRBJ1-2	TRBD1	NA	CASRPGGTAGYGYTF	TGTGCCAGCAGGCCTGGGGGGACAGCCGGCTATGGCTACACCTTC
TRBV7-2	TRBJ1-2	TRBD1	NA	CASRRTGGGANYGYTF	TGTGCCAGCAGAAGGACAGGTGGTGGGGCTAACTATGGCTACACCTTC
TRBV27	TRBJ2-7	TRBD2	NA	CASRNLAGGEKYF	TGTGCCAGCAGGAACCTAGCGGGAGGGGAGAAATACTTC
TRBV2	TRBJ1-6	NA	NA	CASSETLNNSPLHF	TGTGCCAGCAGTGAAACCCTAAATAATTCACCCCTCCACTTT
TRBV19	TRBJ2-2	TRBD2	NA	CASSIAPGLAETGELFF	TGTGCCAGTAGTATAGCCCCCGGGCTAGCGGAGACCGGGGAGCTGTTTTTT
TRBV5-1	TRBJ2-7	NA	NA	CASSLEQAHEQYF	TGCGCCAGCAGCTTGGAACAGGCCCACGAGCAGTACTTC
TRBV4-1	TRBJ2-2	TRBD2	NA	CASSQTSGRGTGELFF	TGCGCCAGCAGCCAAACTAGCGGGAGGGGCACCGGGGAGCTGTTTTTT
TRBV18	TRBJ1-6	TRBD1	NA	CASSPTDRGQSPLHF	TGTGCCAGCTCACCTACGGACAGGGGGCAATCACCCCTCCACTTT
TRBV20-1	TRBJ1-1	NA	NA	CSARGPEAFF	TGCAGTGCTAGAGGGCCGGAGGCTTTCTTT
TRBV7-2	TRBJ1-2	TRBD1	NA	CASRPGDRGTGYTF	TGTGCCAGCAGACCTGGGGACAGGGGGACAGGCTACACCTTC
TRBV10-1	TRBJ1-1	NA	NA	CASSRHANTEAFF	TGCGCCAGCAGTAGACACGCGAACACTGAAGCTTTCTTT
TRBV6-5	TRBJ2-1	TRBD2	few	CASRRGTSGDNEQFF	TGTGCCAGCAGGAGAGGGACTAGCGGAGACAATGAGCAGTTCTTC
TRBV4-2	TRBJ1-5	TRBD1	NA	CASSRMTGGNQPQHF	TGTGCCAGCAGCCGAATGACAGGGGGCAATCAGCCCCAGCATTTT
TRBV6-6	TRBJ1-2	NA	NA	CASSYAAGAIYGYTF	TGTGCCAGCAGTTACGCGGCAGGGGCCATCTATGGCTACACCTTC
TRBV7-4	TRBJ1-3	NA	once	CASSSPEGQPTDTIYF	TGTGCCAGCAGCTCGCCAGAGGGACAACCGACCGACACCATATATTTT
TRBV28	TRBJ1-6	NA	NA	CASSLGQVNSPLHF	TGTGCCAGCAGTTTAGGGCAAGTTAATTCACCCCTCCACTTT
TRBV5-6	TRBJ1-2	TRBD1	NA	CASSPPGQGDGYGYTF	TGTGCCAGCAGCCCGCCGGGACAGGGGGACGGCTATGGCTACACCTTC
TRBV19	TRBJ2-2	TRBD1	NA	CASSAIDRDTRELFF	TGTGCCAGTAGTGCGATCGACAGGGACACCAGGGAGCTGTTTTTT
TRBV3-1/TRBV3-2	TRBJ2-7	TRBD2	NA	CASSLGLAVAYEQYF	TGTGCCAGCAGCCTCGGACTAGCGGTGGCCTACGAGCAGTACTTC
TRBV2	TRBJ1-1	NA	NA	CASSAMSAVGQKNTEAFF	TGTGCCAGCAGTGCTATGTCTGCGGTAGGACAGAAGAACACTGAAGCTTTCTTT
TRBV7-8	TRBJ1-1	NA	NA	CASSLAGPLSSEAFF	TGTGCCAGCAGCTTAGCTGGCCCCCTTTCTTCTGAAGCTTTCTTT
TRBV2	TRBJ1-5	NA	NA	CASSEQGANQPQHF	TGTGCCAGCAGTGAGCAAGGGGCCAATCAGCCCCAGCATTTT